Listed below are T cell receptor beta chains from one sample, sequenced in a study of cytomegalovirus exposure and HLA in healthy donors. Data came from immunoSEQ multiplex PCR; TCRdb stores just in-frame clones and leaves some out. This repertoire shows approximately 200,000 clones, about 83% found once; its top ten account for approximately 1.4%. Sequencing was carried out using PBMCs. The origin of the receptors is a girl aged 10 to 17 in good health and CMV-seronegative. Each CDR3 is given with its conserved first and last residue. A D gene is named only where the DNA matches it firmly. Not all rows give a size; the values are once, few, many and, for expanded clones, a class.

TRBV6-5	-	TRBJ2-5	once	CAGSSVQETQYF	TGTGCCGGAAGCAGCGTCCAAGAGACCCAGTACTTC
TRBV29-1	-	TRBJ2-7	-	CSVDGGYEQYF	TGCAGCGTTGACGGAGGGTACGAGCAGTACTTC
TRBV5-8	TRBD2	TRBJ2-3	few	CASSLAGTSGTDTQYF	TGTGCCAGCAGCTTGGCTGGGACTAGCGGGACCGATACGCAGTATTTT
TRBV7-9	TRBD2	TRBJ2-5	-	CASSYRPGEREGEETQYF	TGTGCCAGCAGCTACCGACCGGGGGAGCGGGAGGGGGAAGAGACCCAGTACTTC
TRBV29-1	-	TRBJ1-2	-	CSVGPARGEGSFNYGYTF	TGCAGCGTCGGACCCGCTCGGGGTGAGGGCTCGTTTAACTATGGCTACACCTTC
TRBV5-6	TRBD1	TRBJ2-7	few	CASRQDRGWYEQYF	TGTGCCAGCAGACAGGACAGGGGGTGGTACGAGCAGTACTTC
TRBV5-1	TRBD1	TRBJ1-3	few	CASSHWANAGGSGNTIYF	TGCGCCAGCAGCCATTGGGCGAACGCAGGGGGCTCTGGAAACACCATATATTTT
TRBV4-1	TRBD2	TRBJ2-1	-	CASSHETSGSTNEQFF	TGCGCCAGCAGCCATGAGACTAGCGGGTCGACGAATGAGCAGTTCTTC
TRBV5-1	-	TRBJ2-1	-	CASSPGLLNEQFF	TGCGCCAGCAGCCCAGGACTCCTCAATGAGCAGTTCTTC
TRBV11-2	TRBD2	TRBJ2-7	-	CASSLASTSGYYEQYF	TGTGCCAGCAGCTTAGCGTCGACTAGCGGGTACTACGAGCAGTACTTC
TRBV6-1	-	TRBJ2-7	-	CASSAPLGAYEQYF	TGTGCCAGCAGTGCACCTTTAGGGGCCTACGAGCAGTACTTC
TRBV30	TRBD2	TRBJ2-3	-	CAGSGGALDTQYF	TGTGCCGGGAGCGGGGGGGCCTTAGATACGCAGTATTTT
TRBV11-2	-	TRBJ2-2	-	CASSLGHTGELFF	TGTGCCAGCAGCTTAGGGCACACCGGGGAGCTGTTTTTT
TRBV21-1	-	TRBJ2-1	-	CASSGQGMSYNEQFF	TGTGCCAGCAGCGGACAGGGGATGTCCTACAATGAGCAGTTCTTC
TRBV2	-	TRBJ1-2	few	CAFYGFGYGYTF	TGTGCCTTTTATGGTTTCGGCTATGGCTACACCTTC
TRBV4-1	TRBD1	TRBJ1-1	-	CASSPLQGEGYTEAFF	TGCGCCAGCAGCCCTCTCCAGGGGGAAGGGTACACTGAAGCTTTCTTT
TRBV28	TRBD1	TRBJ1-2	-	CASRTGTDYGYTF	TGTGCCAGCAGGACAGGGACTGACTATGGCTACACCTTC
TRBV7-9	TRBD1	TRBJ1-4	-	CSSSWTGQFEKLFF	TGTTCCAGCAGCTGGACAGGGCAGTTTGAAAAACTGTTTTTT
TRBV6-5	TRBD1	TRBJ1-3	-	CASSPGQGLYF	TGTGCCAGCAGCCCCGGACAGGGGTTATATTTT
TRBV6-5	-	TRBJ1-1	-	CASRVTSPNTEAFF	TGTGCCAGCAGGGTGACATCCCCGAACACTGAAGCTTTCTTT
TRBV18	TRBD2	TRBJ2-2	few	CASSPLAGASGGELFF	TGTGCCAGCTCACCGTTAGCGGGAGCGAGCGGAGGGGAGCTGTTTTTT
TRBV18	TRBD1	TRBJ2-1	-	CASSPGAGQVNEQFF	TGTGCCAGCTCACCCGGGGCGGGACAGGTCAATGAGCAGTTCTTC
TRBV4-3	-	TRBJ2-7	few	CASSQDQADEQYF	TGCGCCAGCAGCCAAGACCAGGCAGACGAGCAGTACTTC
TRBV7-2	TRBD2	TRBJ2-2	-	CASSLPAGGNTGELFF	TGTGCCAGCAGCTTACCCGCGGGAGGGAACACCGGGGAGCTGTTTTTT